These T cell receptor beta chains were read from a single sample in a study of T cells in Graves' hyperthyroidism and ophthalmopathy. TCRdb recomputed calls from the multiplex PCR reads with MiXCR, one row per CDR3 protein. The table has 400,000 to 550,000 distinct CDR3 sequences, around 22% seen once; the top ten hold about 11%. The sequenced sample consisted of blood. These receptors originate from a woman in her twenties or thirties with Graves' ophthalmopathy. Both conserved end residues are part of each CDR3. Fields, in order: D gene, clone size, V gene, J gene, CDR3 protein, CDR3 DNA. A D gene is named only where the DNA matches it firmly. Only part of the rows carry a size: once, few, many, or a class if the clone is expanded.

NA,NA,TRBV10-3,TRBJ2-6,CSISELLWHPSGANVLTF,TGTTCCATCAGTGAATTGTTATGGCACCCCTCTGGGGCCAACGTCCTGACTTTC
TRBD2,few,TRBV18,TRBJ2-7,CASSATGLAVGEGYEQYF,TGTGCCAGCTCAGCAACGGGACTAGCGGTCGGAGAGGGTTACGAGCAGTACTTC
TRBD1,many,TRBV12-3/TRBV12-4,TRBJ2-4,CASSFKQGAFTNIKYF,TGTGCCAGCAGTTTTAAACAGGGGGCGTTTACGAACATTAAGTACTTC
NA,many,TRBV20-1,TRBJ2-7,CSARTPSNSYEQYF,TGCAGTGCTAGGACCCCGAGCAATTCCTACGAGCAGTACTTC
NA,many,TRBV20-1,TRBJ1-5,CSATVGVNQPQHF,TGCAGTGCCACAGTGGGGGTCAATCAGCCCCAGCATTTT
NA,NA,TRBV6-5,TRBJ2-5,CASSSSGLAGEETQYF,NA
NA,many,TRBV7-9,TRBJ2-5,CASSGTGGPETQYF,TGTGCCAGCAGCGGGACTGGGGGACCGGAGACCCAGTACTTC
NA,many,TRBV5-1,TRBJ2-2,CASSARGAGELFF,TGCGCCAGCAGCGCCAGGGGCGCCGGGGAGCTGTTTTTT
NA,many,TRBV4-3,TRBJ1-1,CASSQAWDFDTEAFF,TGCGCCAGCAGCCAAGCTTGGGATTTTGACACTGAAGCTTTCTTT
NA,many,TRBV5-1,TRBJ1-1,CASSGRAQGTEAFF,TGCGCCAGCAGCGGCCGGGCCCAAGGCACTGAAGCTTTCTTT
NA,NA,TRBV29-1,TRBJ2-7,CSVVVDSSYEQYF,TGCAGCGTTGTTGTGGACAGCTCCTACGAGCAGTACTTC
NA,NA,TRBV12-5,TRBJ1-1,CASGPGASMNTEAFF,TGTGCTAGTGGTCCCGGGGCGTCCATGAACACTGAAGCTTTCTTT
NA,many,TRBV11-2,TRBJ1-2,CASSLFLGQVFYGYTF,TGTGCCAGCAGCTTATTCCTAGGGCAGGTTTTTTACGGCTACACCTTC
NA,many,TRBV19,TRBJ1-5,CASNDQPQHF,TGTGCCAGTAATGATCAGCCCCAGCATTTT
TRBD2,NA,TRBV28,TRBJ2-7,CASSLLLAGVGEQYF,TGTGCCAGCAGTTTATTGCTAGCGGGAGTGGGAGAGCAGTACTTC
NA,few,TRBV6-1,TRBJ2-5,CASSEALYGAGGIRETQYF,TGTGCCAGCAGTGAAGCGCTGTATGGAGCAGGCGGTATCCGGGAGACCCAGTACTTC
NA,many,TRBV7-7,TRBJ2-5,CASSRGNSVTQYF,TGTGCTAGCAGCCGGGGGAATTCGGTGACCCAGTACTTC